This paragraph covers one T cell receptor (beta chain) sequence. In the study's own analysis: Amplification from reference gene primers served as the basis for estimated nucleated cell counts. Produced via immunoSEQ multiplex PCR; TCRdb's table is partial and in-frame only. V and J calls and clone size are given by that table; D and trimming were obtained from the DNA. In the table there are over 250,000 clones, over 80% of which are singletons. Germline V gives CDR1 KGHSH, CDR2 LQKENI. The CDR3 loop spans 15 amino acids. The V segment lost 3 bases and the J segment 4 bases; nucleotides outside the gene matches: 4. Seattle enrolled patients during active infection and tracked them longitudinally. The data belong to a study of blood T cell repertoires in COVID-19. Study-level background: The United States, Italy and Spain provided the acute and convalescent COVID-19 samples.

The sample comprised peripheral blood. This chain connects TRBV18 to TRBJ1-5; TRBD1 matches 9 bases. The TCR originated in a woman in her 50s with COVID-19, enrolled during active disease. The CDR3 here is CASSPTGGGNQPQHF. CDR3 nucleotides: TGTGCCAGCTCACCGACAGGGGGAGGAAATCAGCCCCAGCATTTT. The variable domain in full, completed from reference TRBV18 and TRBJ1-5, reads NAGVMQNPRHLVRRRGQEARLRCSPMKGHSHVYWYRQLPEEGLKFMVYLQKENIIDESGMPKERFSAEFPKEGPSILRIQQVVRGDSAAYFCASSPTGGGNQPQHFGDGTRLSIL.